These T cell receptor beta chains were read from a single sample in a study of technical replicates of blood from four donors. Clones were read by immunoSEQ multiplex PCR, and TCRdb kept only the in-frame ones, dropping some. Among about 68,000 clones listed, 95% to 98% were seen once. Sequencing input: T cells isolated from PBMCs. The source of these receptors is a human donor in good health. The CDR3 runs from the conserved cysteine through the conserved F or W. The order of the fields is D gene, clone size, V gene, J gene, CDR3 protein, CDR3 DNA. D genes are given only for firm matches. Size values are once, few and many counts, or a class for expanded clones, and some rows have none.

NA	NA	TRBV9	TRBJ2-1	CASSVESSSYNEQFF	TGTGCCAGCAGCGTAGAATCGAGCTCCTACAATGAGCAGTTCTTC
NA	NA	TRBV30	TRBJ1-5	CAWSVQGNQPQHF	TGTGCCTGGAGTGTACAGGGCAATCAGCCCCAGCATTTT
NA	NA	TRBV5-1	TRBJ1-1	CASSGGHDWNTEAFF	TGCGCCAGCAGCGGGGGACATGATTGGAACACTGAAGCTTTCTTT
TRBD2	NA	TRBV9	TRBJ2-1	CASSSTGGYNEQFF	TGTGCCAGCAGCTCAACCGGGGGGTACAATGAGCAGTTCTTC
TRBD1	few	TRBV5-4	TRBJ1-1	CASSTLPGGWTEAFF	TGTGCCAGCAGCACCCTCCCAGGGGGTTGGACTGAAGCTTTCTTT
TRBD1	NA	TRBV18	TRBJ1-2	CASSPTGATYGYTF	TGTGCCAGCTCACCGACAGGGGCCACCTATGGCTACACCTTC
NA	NA	TRBV2	TRBJ2-1	CARTGSSYNEQFF	TGTGCCCGTACAGGGAGCTCCTACAATGAGCAGTTCTTC
TRBD1	NA	TRBV7-9	TRBJ1-2	CASSPSYDRAYGYTF	TGTGCCAGCAGCCCCAGCTACGACAGGGCCTATGGCTACACCTTC
TRBD1	NA	TRBV6-5	TRBJ2-7	CASSYLGQGDSYEQYF	TGTGCCAGCAGTTACTTAGGGCAGGGGGATTCCTACGAGCAGTACTTC
NA	NA	TRBV27	TRBJ1-1	CASSLLGNTEAFF	TGTGCCAGCAGTTTACTCGGGAACACTGAAGCTTTCTTT
NA	NA	TRBV4-1	TRBJ2-7	CASSQGAGDSYEQYF	TGCGCCAGCAGCCAAGGAGCGGGTGACTCCTACGAGCAGTACTTC
TRBD1	NA	TRBV29-1	TRBJ1-1	CSAVEGGSNTEAFF	TGCAGCGCCGTTGAAGGGGGCAGCAACACTGAAGCTTTCTTT
TRBD2	NA	TRBV15	TRBJ2-5	CATSRGTSGQETQYF	TGTGCCACCAGCCGAGGGACTAGCGGACAAGAGACCCAGTACTTC
TRBD1	NA	TRBV29-1	TRBJ2-7	CSVLGQAYYEQYF	TGCAGCGTTCTGGGACAGGCGTATTACGAGCAGTACTTC
NA	NA	TRBV4-3	TRBJ1-4	CASSPRTGREKLFF	TGCGCCAGCAGCCCAAGAACAGGCCGTGAAAAACTGTTTTTT
TRBD1	NA	TRBV7-2	TRBJ1-3	CASSFLRLDRGRGTIYF	TGTGCCAGCAGCTTTCTCCGTTTAGACAGGGGAAGGGGCACCATATATTTT
NA	NA	TRBV11-2	TRBJ2-2	CASSLRESGTGELFF	TGTGCCAGCAGCTTACGTGAGTCTGGCACCGGGGAGCTGTTTTTT
NA	NA	TRBV7-3	TRBJ1-1	CASSAVRRRNTEAFF	TGTGCCAGCAGCGCCGTTAGGAGAAGGAACACTGAAGCTTTCTTT
TRBD2	NA	TRBV27	TRBJ2-7	CASSRRTSGRGEQYF	TGTGCCAGCAGTAGAAGGACTAGCGGGAGGGGTGAGCAGTACTTC
TRBD1	NA	TRBV10-3	TRBJ1-1	CAISLTAQGAGDTEAFF	TGTGCCATCAGTCTCACTGCACAGGGGGCTGGCGACACTGAAGCTTTCTTT
TRBD2	NA	TRBV5-1	TRBJ2-7	CASKRAGTISYEQYF	TGCGCCAGCAAGCGAGCCGGGACTATCTCCTACGAGCAGTACTTC
NA	NA	TRBV5-4	TRBJ2-7	CASSLERGDEQYF	TGTGCCAGCAGCTTGGAACGGGGAGACGAGCAGTACTTC
NA	NA	TRBV10-1	TRBJ2-3	CASSGTGTDTQYF	TGCGCCAGCAGTGGTACTGGCACAGATACGCAGTATTTT
NA	NA	TRBV11-2	TRBJ2-5	CASSLGGTETQYF	TGTGCCAGCAGCCTCGGGGGTACAGAGACCCAGTACTTC
TRBD2	NA	TRBV9	TRBJ2-1	CASSAILAGGPNHNEQFF	TGTGCCAGCAGCGCGATCCTAGCGGGAGGGCCAAACCACAATGAGCAGTTCTTC
NA	NA	TRBV7-2	TRBJ2-7	CASSLGPGEAYEQYF	TGTGCCAGCAGCCTTGGGCCGGGAGAGGCCTACGAGCAGTACTTC
TRBD2	NA	TRBV4-3	TRBJ2-5	CASSLLAGEETQYF	TGCGCCAGCAGCCTGCTAGCGGGAGAAGAGACCCAGTACTTC